Sequencing of this TCR beta chain was carried out in a study of CD8 T cells in Susac syndrome. Germline V gives CDR1 MNHEY, CDR2 SMNVEV (reference sequence). V was clipped by 4 bases and J by 0 bases, with 7 bases between them. The CDR3 is made up of 15 amino acids. CD8+ and CD4+ T cells from blood underwent TCR beta sequencing, which was carried out in a high-throughput format. Healthy donors, matched for age and sex, constituted the control group. The TEMRA cells underwent FACS enrichment, while the CD8+ and CD4+ T cells underwent negative isolation. Reverse transcription used roughly 0.45 to 1 ug RNA and random hexamers. The amplification used immunoSEQ multiplex PCR on TCR beta CDR3; it spanned 54 Vbeta and 13 Jbeta. In TCRdb, the immunoSEQ multiplex PCR reads were re-called with MiXCR into one record per CDR3 protein. The sample lists 180,000 or so distinct CDR3 sequences; more than 90% were seen once.

The TCR comes from a human donor in good health. The chain couples TRBV27 to TRBJ2-6; D ambiguous. Sample: CD4+ T cells from PBMCs. The CDR3 coding sequence is TGTGCCAGCAGTTCTAGGAGCTCTGGGGCCAACGTCCTGACTTTC. This codes for CASSSRSSGANVLTF.